Presented here are 20 T cell receptor beta chains from one specimen sequenced in a study of cytomegalovirus exposure and HLA in healthy donors. It was with 60 Vbeta and 13 Jbeta primers that the PCR ran. TCRdb keeps only in-frame clones here, not all; method: immunoSEQ multiplex PCR. The repertoire holds approximately 82,000 clones, approximately 74% seen once, with 6.2% in the top ten. The sample comprised PBMCs. These receptors were taken from a woman between 45 and 60 years old in good health and CMV-seropositive.

The gene calls are TRBV2 and TRBJ1-2; no reliable D call. Germline CDR1 reads SNHLY; CDR2 reads FYNNEI. V gave up 6 bases and J gave up 8 bases, with 16 bases separating them. The CDR3 is 13 amino acids. CDR3 coding DNA: TGTGCCAGCAGCCCGTTAATCGAGGGCGGCTACACCTTC. This encodes CASSPLIEGGYTF.

This chain uses TRBV5-1 with TRBJ2-3; no clear D gene. The CDR3 totals 13 residues. Per the germline V gene, CDR1 is SGHRS and CDR2 is YFSETQ. V was clipped by 6 bases and J by 3 bases, with 11 bases between them. This CDR3 reads CASTPPGTDTQYF. DNA for the CDR3: TGCGCCAGCACCCCCCCAGGTACAGATACGCAGTATTTT.

This clone is deemed medium-sized (0.01 to 0.1%). This chain joins TRBV6-6 and TRBJ2-7, with a possible D match to TRBD2 (5 bases). Looked up from germline, CDR1 is MNHNY and CDR2 is SVGAGI (reference sequence). The CDR3 length is 13 residues. The V end lost 6 bases, the J end lost 3 bases, and 12 bases lay between the germline ends. CDR3 nucleotide sequence: TGTGCCAGCAGCTATGAACGGGACTACGAGCAGTACTTC. It codes for CASSYERDYEQYF.

The rearrangement joins TRBV27 to TRBJ2-1, with a weak D call TRBD1 (7 bases). The CDR3 spans 13 residues. V lost 6 bases to trimming and J lost 9 bases, with 15 bases between them. Germline V gene sequence: CDR1 MNHEY, CDR2 SMNVEV (reference sequence). The CDR3 coding sequence is TGTGCCAGCAGACGGAGGGGGCTAGGTGAGCAGTTCTTC. Protein: CASRRRGLGEQFF.

This rearrangement joins TRBV9 to TRBJ2-3; 8 nucleotides align to TRBD1. With V trimmed by 4 bases and J by 4 bases, 23 bases remained unmatched. The CDR3 is made up of 20 amino acids. Germline V CDR1 and CDR2: SGDLS, YYNGEE. CDR3 sequence (DNA): TGTGCCAGCAGCCCAAGAACCCCGGGATTCTCAGGGGGCACGTCAGATACGCAGTATTTT. This codes for CASSPRTPGFSGGTSDTQYF.

The chain uses TRBV6-1 and TRBJ1-1; tentative D call: TRBD1 (6 bases). V lost 2 bases and J 5 bases, leaving 12 bases between the germline ends. Germline loops: CDR1 MNHNS, CDR2 SASEGT. CDR3 length: 14 amino acids. This CDR3 reads CASSETGGLTEAFF. Written as DNA, the CDR3 is TGTGCCAGCAGTGAAACTGGGGGCTTGACTGAAGCTTTCTTT.

V and J are TRBV4-1 and TRBJ1-1; D is perhaps TRBD1 (5 bases). The CDR3 totals 15 residues. Germline V gene lookup returns CDR1 MGHRA and CDR2 YSYEKL. The germline V and J ends were trimmed by 2 bases and 1 base, with 11 bases remaining between them. Here the CDR3 DNA reads TGCGCCAGCAGCCAACGTTCAGGGCCGAACACTGAAGCTTTCTTT. It translates to CASSQRSGPNTEAFF.

This chain links TRBV2 with TRBJ1-5, with D perhaps TRBD1 (6 bases). The CDR3 contains 15 residues. Per germline, CDR1 SNHLY and CDR2 FYNNEI. V was clipped by 0 bases and J by 4 bases, with 10 bases between them. The CDR3: CASSEATGTNQPQHF. CDR3 sequence (DNA): TGTGCCAGCAGTGAAGCCACAGGGACAAATCAGCCCCAGCATTTT.

This clone was seen a few times. V usage is TRBV11-2 and J usage is TRBJ2-7; D may be TRBD2 (5 bases). CDR1 and CDR2 (germline): SGHAT, FQNNGV. This CDR3 contains 13 residues. Trimming took off 3 bases at V and 4 bases at J, with 10 bases between the two ends. For the CDR3, the DNA is TGTGCCAGCAGCTTCTCCGGGATGTACGAGCAGTACTTC. It specifies CASSFSGMYEQYF.

J is TRBJ1-3 and V is TRBV18, with D maybe TRBD1 (6 bases). The CDR3 sequence is 17 residues long. Per the germline V gene, CDR1 is KGHSH and CDR2 is LQKENI. V lost 2 bases and J 2 bases, leaving 16 bases between the germline ends. CDR3 coding DNA: TGTGCCAGCTCACCATTGGCGGGGGGCCAGGCTGGAAACACCATATATTTT. Protein sequence: CASSPLAGGQAGNTIYF.

This sequence joins TRBV27 and TRBJ2-7; tentatively, D is TRBD1 (5 bases). Germline V CDR1 and CDR2: MNHEY, SMNVEV (reference sequence). The V gene lost 6 bases and the J gene lost 0 bases, with 15 bases spanning the gap. CDR3 length: 15 amino acids. CDR3 bases: TGTGCCAGCAGGCGGACATACCGGAGCTCCTACGAGCAGTACTTC. Protein sequence: CASRRTYRSSYEQYF.

The chain has TRBV10-2 and TRBJ1-1; D gene ambiguous. The CDR3 length is 13 residues. Germline values: CDR1 WSHSY, CDR2 SAAADI. Trimming removed 9 bases from V and 0 bases from J, with 11 bases in between. This CDR3 is CASCLSLNTEAFF. CDR3 sequence (DNA): TGCGCCAGTTGTCTTTCGTTGAACACTGAAGCTTTCTTT.

On this clone itself: Other nucleotide sequences in the sample specify the same CDR3. The chain recombines TRBV6-5 with TRBJ1-1, with D perhaps matching TRBD1 (6 bases). Trimming shortened V by 4 bases and J by 1 base, and 7 bases separated the two germline ends. The CDR3 is made up of 13 amino acids. Per germline, CDR1 MNHEY and CDR2 SVGAGI. The CDR3 DNA reads as TGTGCCAGCAGTTTAGGGGGGAACACTGAAGCTTTCTTT. Protein product: CASSLGGNTEAFF.

This sequence joins TRBV2 and TRBJ1-5, with D hard to call. Germline CDR1 and CDR2: SNHLY and FYNNEI. The ends were cut back, 2 bases at V and 1 base at J, with 9 bases in the middle. The CDR3 is made up of 15 amino acids. The CDR3 protein is CASSEYSRSNQPQHF. CDR3 bases: TGTGCCAGCAGTGAATATAGCAGAAGCAATCAGCCCCAGCATTTT. The entire variable domain, with the rest obtained from reference TRBV2 and TRBJ1-5, is as follows: EPEVTQTPSHQVTQMGQEVILRCVPISNHLYFYWYRQILGQKVEFLVSFYNNEISEKSEIFDDQFSVERPDGSNFTLKIRSTKLEDSAMYFCASSEYSRSNQPQHFGDGTRLSIL.

This chain joins TRBV2 and TRBJ1-5; TRBD1 matches at 8 bases. Germline V CDR1 and CDR2: SNHLY, FYNNEI. CDR3 size: 21 residues. J gave up 2 bases and V 4 bases, and 22 bases lay outside the gene matches. The CDR3, as DNA: TGTGCCAGCAGTGCGGGCCCCACGACAGGGGAGCCTCGCATAGGCAATCAGCCCCAGCATTTT. Its translation: CASSAGPTTGEPRIGNQPQHF.

This chain's CDR3 is CASSSRRAGRINEQFF. The CDR3, as DNA: TGTGCCAGCAGCTCCCGGCGTGCCGGGAGGATCAATGAGCAGTTCTTC. The chain uses TRBV13 and TRBJ2-1; 7 nucleotides agree with TRBD2. This CDR3 has 16 amino acids. Germline V lookup: CDR1 PRHDT, CDR2 FYEKMQ (reference sequence). The junction had 12 bases not matched to a gene; V was cut back by 4 bases and J by 6 bases.

In its sample, this clone was seen a few times. The rearrangement joins TRBV11-2 to TRBJ2-3; a weak D match, TRBD2 (6 bases). CDR1 SGHAT and CDR2 FQNNGV come from the germline V gene. Trimming left V 0 bases short and J 1 base short, with 11 bases between. The CDR3 sequence is 16 residues long. The CDR3 here is CASSLEGGFGTDTQYF. The CDR3 nucleotides read TGTGCCAGCAGCTTAGAGGGGGGATTCGGCACAGATACGCAGTATTTT. The full variable domain, in which reference TRBV11-2 and TRBJ2-3 provide the parts outside the CDR3, is EAGVAQSPRYKIIEKRQSVAFWCNPISGHATLYWYQQILGQGPKLLIQFQNNGVVDDSQLPKDRFSAERLKGVDSTLKIQPAKLEDSAVYLCASSLEGGFGTDTQYFGPGTRLTVL.

This clone was seen only a few times. The gene calls are TRBV2 and TRBJ1-4; D might be TRBD1 (5 bases). CDR3 length equals 15 residues. The V end was cut by 4 bases, the J end by 9 bases, with 18 bases between. Germline loops: CDR1 SNHLY, CDR2 FYNNEI. The CDR3 loop reads CASSVISTVSKKLFF. CDR3 in DNA: TGTGCCAGCAGTGTGATTTCGACAGTCTCGAAAAAACTGTTTTTT. The full variable domain, with the rest looked up from reference TRBV2 and TRBJ1-4, is EPEVTQTPSHQVTQMGQEVILRCVPISNHLYFYWYRQILGQKVEFLVSFYNNEISEKSEIFDDQFSVERPDGSNFTLKIRSTKLEDSAMYFCASSVISTVSKKLFFGSGTQLSVL.

This clone was counted a few times. V usage is TRBV19 and J usage is TRBJ1-2, with TRBD1 identical over 11 bases. This CDR3 has 17 residues. The V gene's germline CDR1 is LNHDA and CDR2 SQIVND (reference sequence). The junction had 12 bases not matched to a gene; V was cut back by 5 bases and J by 4 bases. The CDR3 nucleotides read TGTGCCAGTAGTTTGCTGATAGGACAGGGGGCGACCTATGGCTACACCTTC. It encodes CASSLLIGQGATYGYTF.

DNA for the CDR3: TGTGCCAGCAGTACCGCCGGGACTAGCTTGGACGAGCAGTACTTC. It specifies CASSTAGTSLDEQYF. The chain combines TRBV9 with TRBJ2-7, with TRBD2 matching 9 bases. The V segment lost 5 bases and the J segment 5 bases; nucleotides outside the gene matches: 11. The CDR3 contains 15 residues. Germline lookup yields CDR1 SGDLS and CDR2 YYNGEE.